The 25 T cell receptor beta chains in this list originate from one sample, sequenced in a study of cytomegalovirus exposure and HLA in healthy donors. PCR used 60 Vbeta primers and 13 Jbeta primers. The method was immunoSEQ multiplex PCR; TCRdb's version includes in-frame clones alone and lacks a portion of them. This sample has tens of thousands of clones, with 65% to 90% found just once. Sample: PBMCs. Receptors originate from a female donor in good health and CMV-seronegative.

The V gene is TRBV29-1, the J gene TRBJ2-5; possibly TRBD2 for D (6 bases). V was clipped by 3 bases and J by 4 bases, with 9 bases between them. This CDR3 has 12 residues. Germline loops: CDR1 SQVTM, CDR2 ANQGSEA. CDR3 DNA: TGCAGCGTTGAGGGGAGGATAGAGACCCAGTACTTC. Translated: CSVEGRIETQYF.

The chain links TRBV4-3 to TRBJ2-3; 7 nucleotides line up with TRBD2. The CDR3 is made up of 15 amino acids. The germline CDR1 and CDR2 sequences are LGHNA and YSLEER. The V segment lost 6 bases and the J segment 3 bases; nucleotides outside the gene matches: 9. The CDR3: CASSRDAGVTDTQYF. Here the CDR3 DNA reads TGCGCCAGCAGTCGGGATGCGGGAGTTACAGATACGCAGTATTTT.

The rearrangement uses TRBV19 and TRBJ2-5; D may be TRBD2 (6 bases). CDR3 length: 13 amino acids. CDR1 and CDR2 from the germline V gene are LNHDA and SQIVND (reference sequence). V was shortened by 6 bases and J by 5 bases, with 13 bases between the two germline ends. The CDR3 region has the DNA TGTGCCAGTAGGGTGGACGGGAGTGAGACCCAGTACTTC. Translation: CASRVDGSETQYF.

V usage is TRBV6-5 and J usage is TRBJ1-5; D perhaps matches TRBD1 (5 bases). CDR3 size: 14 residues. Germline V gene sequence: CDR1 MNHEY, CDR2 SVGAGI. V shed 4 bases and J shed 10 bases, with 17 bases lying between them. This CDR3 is CASSSQGARTPQHF. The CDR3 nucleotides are TGTGCCAGCAGTTCTCAAGGGGCTAGAACACCCCAGCATTTT.

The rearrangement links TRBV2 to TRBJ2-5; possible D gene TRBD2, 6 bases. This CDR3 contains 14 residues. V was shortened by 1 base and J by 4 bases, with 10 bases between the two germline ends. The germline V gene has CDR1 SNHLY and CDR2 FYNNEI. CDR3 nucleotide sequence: TGTGCCAGCAGTGAAGACTTGGGAGGAGAGACCCAGTACTTC. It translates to CASSEDLGGETQYF.

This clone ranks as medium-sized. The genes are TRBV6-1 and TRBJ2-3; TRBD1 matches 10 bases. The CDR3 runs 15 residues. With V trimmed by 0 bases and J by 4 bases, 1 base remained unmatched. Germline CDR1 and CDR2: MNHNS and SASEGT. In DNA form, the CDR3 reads TGTGCCAGCAGTGAAGCGACAGGGGGCGCAGATACGCAGTATTTT. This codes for CASSEATGGADTQYF.

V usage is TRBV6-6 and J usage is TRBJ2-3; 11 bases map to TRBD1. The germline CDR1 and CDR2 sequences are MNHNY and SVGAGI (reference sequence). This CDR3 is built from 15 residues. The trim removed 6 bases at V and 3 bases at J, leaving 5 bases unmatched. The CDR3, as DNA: TGTGCCAGCAGCGGGACAGGGGGGACAACAGATACGCAGTATTTT. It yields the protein CASSGTGGTTDTQYF.

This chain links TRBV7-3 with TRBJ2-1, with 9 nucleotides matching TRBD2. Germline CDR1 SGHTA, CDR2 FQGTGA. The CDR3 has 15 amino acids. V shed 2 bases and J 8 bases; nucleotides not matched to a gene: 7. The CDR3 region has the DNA TGTGCCAGCAGCTTAGGGCGGGGGGGTTTTGATGAGCAGTTCTTC. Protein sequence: CASSLGRGGFDEQFF.

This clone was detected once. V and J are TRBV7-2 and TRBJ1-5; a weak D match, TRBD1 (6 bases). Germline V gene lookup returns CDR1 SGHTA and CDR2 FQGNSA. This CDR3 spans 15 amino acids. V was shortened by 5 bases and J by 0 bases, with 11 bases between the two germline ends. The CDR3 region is CASSATGNSNQPQHF. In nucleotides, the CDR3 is TGTGCCAGCAGCGCGACAGGTAATAGCAATCAGCCCCAGCATTTT.

The CDR3 DNA reads as TGTGCCAGCAGCCCTCGCACTGAAGCTTTCTTT. It translates to CASSPRTEAFF. V gene TRBV2 combines with J gene TRBJ1-1; D not resolved. V dropped 6 bases and J dropped 4 bases, with 6 bases sitting between them. CDR1 is SNHLY, CDR2 FYNNEI, per germline. This CDR3 is built from 11 residues.

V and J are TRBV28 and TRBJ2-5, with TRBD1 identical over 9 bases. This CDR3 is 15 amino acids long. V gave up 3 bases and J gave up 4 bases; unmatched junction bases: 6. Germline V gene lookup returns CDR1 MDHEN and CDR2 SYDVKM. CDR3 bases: TGTGCCAGCAGTTTCCGGACAGGGGTAGCAGAGACCCAGTACTTC. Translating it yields CASSFRTGVAETQYF.

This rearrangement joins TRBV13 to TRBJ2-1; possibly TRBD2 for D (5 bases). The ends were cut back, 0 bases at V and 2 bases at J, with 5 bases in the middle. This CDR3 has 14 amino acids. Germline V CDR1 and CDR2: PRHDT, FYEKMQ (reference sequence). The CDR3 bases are TGTGCCAGCAGCTTAGGCGGGGCCTACAATGAGCAGTTCTTC. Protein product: CASSLGGAYNEQFF.

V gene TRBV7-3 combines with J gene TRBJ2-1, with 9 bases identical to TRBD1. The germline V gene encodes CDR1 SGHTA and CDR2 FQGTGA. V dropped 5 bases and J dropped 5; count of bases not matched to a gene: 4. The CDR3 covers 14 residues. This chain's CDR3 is CASSAGQGHNEQFF. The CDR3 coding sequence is TGTGCCAGCAGCGCGGGACAGGGACACAATGAGCAGTTCTTC.

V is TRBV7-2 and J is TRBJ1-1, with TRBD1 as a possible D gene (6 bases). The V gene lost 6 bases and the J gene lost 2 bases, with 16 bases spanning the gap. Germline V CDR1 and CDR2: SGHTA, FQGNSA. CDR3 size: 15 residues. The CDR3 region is CASRVDPRGNTEAFF. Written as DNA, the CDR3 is TGTGCCAGCAGAGTCGACCCCAGGGGTAACACTGAAGCTTTCTTT.

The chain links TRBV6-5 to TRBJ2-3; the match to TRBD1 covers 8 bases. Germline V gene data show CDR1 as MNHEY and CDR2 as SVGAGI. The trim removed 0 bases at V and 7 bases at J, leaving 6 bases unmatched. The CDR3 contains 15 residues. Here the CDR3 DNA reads TGTGCCAGCAGTTACTCACCAGGGGGCGCACATACGCAGTATTTT. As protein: CASSYSPGGAHTQYF.

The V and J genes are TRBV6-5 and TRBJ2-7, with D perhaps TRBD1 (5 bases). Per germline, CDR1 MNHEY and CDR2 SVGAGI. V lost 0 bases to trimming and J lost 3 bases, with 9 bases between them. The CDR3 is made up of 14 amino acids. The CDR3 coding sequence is TGTGCCAGCAGTTACTCTGCAGGGTACTACGAGCAGTACTTC. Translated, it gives CASSYSAGYYEQYF.

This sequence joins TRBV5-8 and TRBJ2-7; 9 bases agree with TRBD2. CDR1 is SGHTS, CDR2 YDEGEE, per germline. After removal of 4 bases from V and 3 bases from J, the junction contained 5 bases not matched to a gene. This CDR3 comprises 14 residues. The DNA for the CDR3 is TGTGCCAGCAGCGTCGGGACTAGCTACTACGAGCAGTACTTC. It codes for CASSVGTSYYEQYF.

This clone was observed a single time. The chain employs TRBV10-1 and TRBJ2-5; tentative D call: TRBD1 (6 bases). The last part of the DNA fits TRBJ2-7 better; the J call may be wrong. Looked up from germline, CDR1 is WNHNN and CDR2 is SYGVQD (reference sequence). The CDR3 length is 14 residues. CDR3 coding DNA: TGCGCCAGCAGTGAACGGCTAGGGGGATACGAGCAGTACTTC. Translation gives CASSERLGGYEQYF.

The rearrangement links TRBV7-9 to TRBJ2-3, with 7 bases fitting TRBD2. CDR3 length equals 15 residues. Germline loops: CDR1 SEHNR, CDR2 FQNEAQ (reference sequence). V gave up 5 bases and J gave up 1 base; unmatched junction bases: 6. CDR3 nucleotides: TGTGCCAGCAGCGAGGGGAGGGACGGCACAGATACGCAGTATTTT. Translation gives CASSEGRDGTDTQYF.

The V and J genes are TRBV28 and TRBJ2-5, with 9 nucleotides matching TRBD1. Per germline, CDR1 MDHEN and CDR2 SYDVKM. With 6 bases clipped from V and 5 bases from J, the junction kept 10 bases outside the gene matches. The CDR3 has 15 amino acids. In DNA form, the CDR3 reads TGTGCCAGCAGACAAGACAGGGGGGCTTGGGAGACCCAGTACTTC. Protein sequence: CASRQDRGAWETQYF.

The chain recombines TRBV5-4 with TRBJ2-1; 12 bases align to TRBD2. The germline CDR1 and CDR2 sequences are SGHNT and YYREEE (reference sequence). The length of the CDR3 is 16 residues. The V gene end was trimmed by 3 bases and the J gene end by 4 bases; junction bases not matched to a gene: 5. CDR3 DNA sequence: TGTGCCAGCAGCTCCCGGACTAGCGGGGTTTACAATGAGCAGTTCTTC. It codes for CASSSRTSGVYNEQFF.

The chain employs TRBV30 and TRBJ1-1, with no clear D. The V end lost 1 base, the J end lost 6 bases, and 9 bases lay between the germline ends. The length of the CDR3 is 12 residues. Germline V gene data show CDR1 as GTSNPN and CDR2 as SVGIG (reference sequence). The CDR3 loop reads CAWSEGASEAFF. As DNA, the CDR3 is TGTGCCTGGAGTGAGGGAGCGTCTGAAGCTTTCTTT.

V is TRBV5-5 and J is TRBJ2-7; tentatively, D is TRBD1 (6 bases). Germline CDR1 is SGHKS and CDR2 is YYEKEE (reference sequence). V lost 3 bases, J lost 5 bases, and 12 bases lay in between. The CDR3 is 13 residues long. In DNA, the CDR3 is TGTGCCAGCAGCTCAAACAGGGACCACGAGCAGTACTTC. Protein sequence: CASSSNRDHEQYF.

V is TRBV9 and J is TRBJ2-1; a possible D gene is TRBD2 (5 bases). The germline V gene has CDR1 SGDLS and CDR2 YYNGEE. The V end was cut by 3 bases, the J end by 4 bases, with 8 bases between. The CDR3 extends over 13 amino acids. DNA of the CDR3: TGTGCCAGCAGCGGAGGGAATTACAATGAGCAGTTCTTC. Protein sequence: CASSGGNYNEQFF.

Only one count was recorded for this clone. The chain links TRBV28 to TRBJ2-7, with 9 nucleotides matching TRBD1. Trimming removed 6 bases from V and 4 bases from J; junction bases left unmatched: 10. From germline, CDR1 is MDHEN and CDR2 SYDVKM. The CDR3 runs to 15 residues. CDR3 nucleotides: TGTGCCAGCAGCTTGATAGGACAGGGGTGGTACGAGCAGTACTTC. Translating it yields CASSLIGQGWYEQYF.